This TCR beta chain was captured in a study of T-cell memory formation after mild COVID-19. Looking at the study overall: The two donors had largely donor-specific TCR clusters.

J was trimmed by 2 bases and V by 5 bases; bases with no gene match: 2. Germline V gene data show CDR1 as LGHNA and CDR2 as YSLEER. This CDR3 contains 13 residues. Constant-segment primers were used for 5'RACE, and the resulting TCR alpha and TCR beta cDNA libraries carried sample barcodes and UMIs. TCRdb called the 5' RACE reads again in MiXCR, with one record for every CDR3 protein. The data hold about 430,000 distinct CDR3 sequences, with over 15% observed a single time. The source of this sequence is a man aged 18-30 years who had mild COVID-19 (a few samples of this study predate the infection). Cell type and time point are not known. Sequenced sample: PBMCs or a T cell subset sorted from them (not recorded which). The chain couples TRBV4-3 to TRBJ2-5; TRBD1 aligns across 7 bases. The chain's CDR3 is CASSDRAQETQYF. The CDR3 DNA sequence: TGCGCCAGCAGCGACAGGGCTCAAGAGACCCAGTACTTC.